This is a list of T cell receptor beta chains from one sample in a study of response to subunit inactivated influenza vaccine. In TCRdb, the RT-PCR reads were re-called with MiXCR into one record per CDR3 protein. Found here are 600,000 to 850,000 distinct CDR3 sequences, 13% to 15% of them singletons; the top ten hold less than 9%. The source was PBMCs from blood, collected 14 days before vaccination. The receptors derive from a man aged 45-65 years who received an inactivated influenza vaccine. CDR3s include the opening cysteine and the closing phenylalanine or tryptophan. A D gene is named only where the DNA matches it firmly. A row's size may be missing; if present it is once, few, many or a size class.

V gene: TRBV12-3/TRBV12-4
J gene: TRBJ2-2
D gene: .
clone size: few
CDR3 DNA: TGTGCCAGCAGCCGGGCCGCAGTAGGCACCGGGGAGCTGTTTTTT
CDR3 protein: CASSRAAVGTGELFF

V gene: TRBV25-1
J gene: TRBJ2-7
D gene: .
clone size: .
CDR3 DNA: TGTGCCAGCAGCGAACCAGGGATCGGACAGCACTTC
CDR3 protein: CASSEPGIGQHF

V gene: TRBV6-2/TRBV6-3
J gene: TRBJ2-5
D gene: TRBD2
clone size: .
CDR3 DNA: TGTGCCAGCTCAAGACTAGCGGAATCCTGGAACCAAGAGACCCAGTACTTC
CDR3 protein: CASSRLAESWNQETQYF

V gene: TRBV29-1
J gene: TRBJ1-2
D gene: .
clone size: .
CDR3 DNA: TGCAGCGCCGAAGGGCCTCGGGGCTACACCTTC
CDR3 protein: CSAEGPRGYTF

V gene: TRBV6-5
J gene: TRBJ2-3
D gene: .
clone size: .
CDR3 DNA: TGTGCCAGCAGCTCAGTGGGAGATACGCAGTATTTT
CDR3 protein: CASSSVGDTQYF

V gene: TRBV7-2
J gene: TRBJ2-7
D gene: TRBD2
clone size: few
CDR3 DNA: TGTGCCAGCAGCAACCTAGGACTAGCGGGGGGCGAGCAGTACTTC
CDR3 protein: CASSNLGLAGGEQYF

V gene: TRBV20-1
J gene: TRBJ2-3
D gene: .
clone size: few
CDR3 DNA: TGCAGTGCTCGGGACTCGAACACAGATACGCAGTATTTT
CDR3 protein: CSARDSNTDTQYF

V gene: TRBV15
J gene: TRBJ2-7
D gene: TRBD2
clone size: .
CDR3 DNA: TGTGCCACCAGCAGGGCTGCGGGGGGAAGCGAGCAGTACTTC
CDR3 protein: CATSRAAGGSEQYF

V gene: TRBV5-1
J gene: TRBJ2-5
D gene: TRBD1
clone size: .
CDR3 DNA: TGCGCCAGCAGCACCGGCCCGACAGGGAGTTTCCAAGAGACCCAGTACTTC
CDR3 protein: CASSTGPTGSFQETQYF

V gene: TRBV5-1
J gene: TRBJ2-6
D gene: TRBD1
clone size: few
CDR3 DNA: TGCGCCAGCAGCTCGGGACAGGGATATCATGGTGGGGCCAACGTCCTGACTTTC
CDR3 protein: CASSSGQGYHGGANVLTF

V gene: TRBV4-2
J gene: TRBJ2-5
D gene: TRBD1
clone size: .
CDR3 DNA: TGTGCCAGCAGCCGATTAGGGACAGGCTTAGAGACCCAGTACTTC
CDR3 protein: CASSRLGTGLETQYF

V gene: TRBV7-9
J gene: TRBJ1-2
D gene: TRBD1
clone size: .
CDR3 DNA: TGTGCCAGCAGCTTAGGACAGGGGGGATCTGGCTACACCTTC
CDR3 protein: CASSLGQGGSGYTF

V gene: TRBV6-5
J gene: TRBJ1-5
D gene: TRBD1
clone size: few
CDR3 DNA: TGTGCCAGCAGTTCACGAGGGGGCTTTAATCAGCCCCAGCATTTT
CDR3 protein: CASSSRGGFNQPQHF

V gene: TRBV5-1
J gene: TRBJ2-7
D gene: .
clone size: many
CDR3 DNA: TGCGCCAGCAGCCGAATGTCAGGGACCGAGCAGTACTTC
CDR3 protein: CASSRMSGTEQYF

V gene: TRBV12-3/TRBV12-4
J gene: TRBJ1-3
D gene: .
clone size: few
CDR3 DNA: TGTGCCAGCAGTTTAGTCGGCAGGGCTTACACCATATATTTT
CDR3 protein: CASSLVGRAYTIYF

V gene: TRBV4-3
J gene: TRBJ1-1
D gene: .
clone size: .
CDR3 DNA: TGCGCCAGCAGCCAAGATTTGGGCTTTGGTACTGAAGCTTTCTTT
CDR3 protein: CASSQDLGFGTEAFF

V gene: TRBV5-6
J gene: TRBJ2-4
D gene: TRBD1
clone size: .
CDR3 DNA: TGTGCCAGCAGCGGGGGACAGCGACGAATAGCCAAAAACATTCAGTACTTC
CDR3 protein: CASSGGQRRIAKNIQYF

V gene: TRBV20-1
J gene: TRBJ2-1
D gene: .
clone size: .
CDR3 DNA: TGCAGTGCTAGTGAGGTCGGGGGGCGGCTTGAGCAGTTCTTC
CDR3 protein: CSASEVGGRLEQFF

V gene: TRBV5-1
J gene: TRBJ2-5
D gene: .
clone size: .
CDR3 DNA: TGCGCCAGCAGCGGGGGCATTTCGAGGGAGACCCAGTACTTC
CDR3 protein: CASSGGISRETQYF

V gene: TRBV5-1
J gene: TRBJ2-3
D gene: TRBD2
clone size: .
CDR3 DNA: TGCGCCAGCAGCCCGGGACTAGCGGGGCCCACCACAGATACGCAGTATTTT
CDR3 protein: CASSPGLAGPTTDTQYF

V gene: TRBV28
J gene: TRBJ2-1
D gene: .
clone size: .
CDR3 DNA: TGTGCCAGCACCTCAGAGTCCGGACTCTACAATGAGCAGTTCTTC
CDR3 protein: CASTSESGLYNEQFF

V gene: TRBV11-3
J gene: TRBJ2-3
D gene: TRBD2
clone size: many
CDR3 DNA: TGTGCCAGCAGCTTAGGATCCACTAGCGGGTTAGCAGATACGCAGTATTTT
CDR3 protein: CASSLGSTSGLADTQYF